This T cell receptor beta chain was documented in a study of T cell responses to AZD1222 COVID-19 vaccine. J gave up 4 bases and V 4 bases, and 10 bases lay outside the gene matches. This CDR3 region has 18 residues. CDR1 and CDR2 (germline): SNHLY, FYNNEI. Here immunoSEQ multiplex PCR was the method, and the copy in TCRdb shows in-frame clones only, minus some. The sample yields some 84,000 clones, 86% seen once. This specimen was peripheral blood, taken on day 0 of AZD1222 vaccination. The chain carries TRBV2 and TRBJ1-6; 10 bases agree with TRBD1. The TCR sequence derives from an adult in good health. The CDR3 DNA sequence: TGTGCCAGCAGTGGAGACAGGGGGCATAACCAATATAATTCACCCCTCCACTTT. This encodes CASSGDRGHNQYNSPLHF.